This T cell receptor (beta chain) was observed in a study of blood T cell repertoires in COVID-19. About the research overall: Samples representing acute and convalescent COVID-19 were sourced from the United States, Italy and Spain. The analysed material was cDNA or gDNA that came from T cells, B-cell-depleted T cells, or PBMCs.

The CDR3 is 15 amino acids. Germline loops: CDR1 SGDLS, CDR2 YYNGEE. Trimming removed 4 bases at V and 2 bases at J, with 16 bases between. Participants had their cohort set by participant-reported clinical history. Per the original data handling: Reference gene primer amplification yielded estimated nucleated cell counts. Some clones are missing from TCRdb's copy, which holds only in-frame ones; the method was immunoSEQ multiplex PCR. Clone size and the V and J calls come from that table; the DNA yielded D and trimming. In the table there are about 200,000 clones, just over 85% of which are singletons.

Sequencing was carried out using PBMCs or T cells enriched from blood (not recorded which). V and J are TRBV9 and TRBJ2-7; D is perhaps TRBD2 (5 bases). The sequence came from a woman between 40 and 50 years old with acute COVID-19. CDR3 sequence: CASSRRQAGAYEQYF. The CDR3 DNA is TGTGCCAGCAGCCGACGGCAGGCCGGGGCCTACGAGCAGTACTTC. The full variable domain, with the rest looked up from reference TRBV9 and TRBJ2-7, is DSGVTQTPKHLITATGQRVTLRCSPRSGDLSVYWYQQSLDQGLQFLIQYYNGEERAKGNILERFSAQQFPDLHSELNLSSLELGDSALYFCASSRRQAGAYEQYFGPGTRLTVT.